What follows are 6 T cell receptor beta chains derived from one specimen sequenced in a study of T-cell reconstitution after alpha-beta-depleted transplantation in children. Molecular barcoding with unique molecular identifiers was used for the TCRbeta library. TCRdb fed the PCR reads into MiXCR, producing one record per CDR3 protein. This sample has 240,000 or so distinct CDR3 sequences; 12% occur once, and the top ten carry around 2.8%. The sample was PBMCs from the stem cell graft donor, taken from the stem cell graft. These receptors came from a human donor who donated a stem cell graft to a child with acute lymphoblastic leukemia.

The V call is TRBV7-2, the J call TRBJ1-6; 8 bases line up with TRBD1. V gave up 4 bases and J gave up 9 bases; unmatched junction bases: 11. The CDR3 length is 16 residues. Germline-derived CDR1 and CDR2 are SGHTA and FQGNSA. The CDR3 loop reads CASSSVTGALGSPLHF. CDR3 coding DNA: TGTGCCAGCAGCTCGGTGACAGGGGCTCTTGGTTCACCCCTCCACTTT.

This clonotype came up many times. CDR3 sequence reads: CASSYGANYGYTF. The CDR3 DNA reads as TGTGCCAGCAGTTACGGAGCTAACTATGGCTACACCTTC. The J gene is TRBJ1-2, the V gene TRBV6-5; D is unclear. Germline CDR1 reads MNHEY; CDR2 reads SVGAGI. V was trimmed by 2 bases and J by 0 bases, leaving 4 bases between them. The CDR3 has 13 amino acids.

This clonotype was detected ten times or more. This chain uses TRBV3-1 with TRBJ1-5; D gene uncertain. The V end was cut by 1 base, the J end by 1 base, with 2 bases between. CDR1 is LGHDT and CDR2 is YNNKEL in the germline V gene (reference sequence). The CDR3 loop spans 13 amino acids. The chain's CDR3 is CASSQGSNQPQHF. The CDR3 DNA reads TGTGCCAGCAGCCAAGGAAGCAATCAGCCCCAGCATTTT.

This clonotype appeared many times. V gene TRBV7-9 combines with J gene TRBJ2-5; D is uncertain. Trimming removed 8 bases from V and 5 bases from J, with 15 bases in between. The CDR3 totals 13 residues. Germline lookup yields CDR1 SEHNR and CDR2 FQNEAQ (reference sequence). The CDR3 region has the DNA TGTGCCAGCGTACGGGTTTTGACGGAGACCCAGTACTTC. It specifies CASVRVLTETQYF.

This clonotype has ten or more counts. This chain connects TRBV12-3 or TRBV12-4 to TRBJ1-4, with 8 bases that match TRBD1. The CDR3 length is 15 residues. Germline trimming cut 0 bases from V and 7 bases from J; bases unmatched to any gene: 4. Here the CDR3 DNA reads TGTGCCAGCAGTTTAGCTGGACAGGGAGGTGAAAAACTGTTTTTT. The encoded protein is CASSLAGQGGEKLFF.

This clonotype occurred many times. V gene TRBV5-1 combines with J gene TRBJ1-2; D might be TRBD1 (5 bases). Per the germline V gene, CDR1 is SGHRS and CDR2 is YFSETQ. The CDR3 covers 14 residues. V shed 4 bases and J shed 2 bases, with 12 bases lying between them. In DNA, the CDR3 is TGCGCCAGCAGCCGGGACTTCGAGAACTATGGCTACACCTTC. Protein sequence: CASSRDFENYGYTF.